This T cell receptor (beta chain) originates from a study of T cell changes during pregnancy in multiple sclerosis. Libraries were prepared by immunoSEQ multiplex PCR; TCRdb keeps only in-frame clonotypes and omits some of them. The sample has roughly 48,000 clones, 80% to 95% seen once. This TCR derives from a female donor in good health, enrolled as a control in a pregnancy study. The sample consisted of CD4+ T cells from peripheral blood mononuclear cells, taken in the second trimester of pregnancy.

The CDR3 sequence is CASSKDLPDWMLFF. The CDR3 DNA sequence: TGTGCCAGCAGCAAAGATCTGCCGGACTGGATGTTGTTTTTT. This rearrangement joins TRBV21-1 to TRBJ2-2; no DNA check was done on the table's D call, TRBD2. TRBV21-1 represents a pseudogene. The CDR3 extends over 14 amino acids.